This TCR beta chain was sequenced for a study of post-analysis software for immune sequencing data. In the study overall: Recorded disease courses covered relapsing-remitting, secondary progressive and progressive-relapsing multiple sclerosis. Some patients had no subtype annotation.

On this clonotype itself: Its antigen is still unknown.

CDR3 length: 18 amino acids. V was pared by 6 bases and J by 0 bases, with 7 bases of the junction left unmatched. Germline V CDR1 and CDR2: MDHEN, SYDVKM. The study, taken as a whole, reports: Same-batch samples co-clustered strongly by F measure. Compared with controls, patients had more of about 5 TRBV segments, including TRBV5-6, TRBV5-1 and TRBV20-1. Those with multiple sclerosis, the patient group, showed significantly lower normalized Chao1 diversity than controls.

Built from TCR beta cDNA, the libraries had unique molecular identifiers in them. TCRdb re-derived calls from the PCR reads in MiXCR, one entry per CDR3 protein. This table holds roughly 410,000 distinct CDR3 sequences, approximately 33% found once. V is TRBV28 and J is TRBJ2-4; 14 positions agree with TRBD2. The sequence was collected from a girl aged 10 to 17 with multiple sclerosis. The sample was blood. CDR3 sequence reads: CASSYGLAGGLAKNIQYF. The CDR3 DNA reads TGTGCCAGCAGCTATGGACTAGCGGGGGGCTTAGCCAAAAACATTCAGTACTTC.